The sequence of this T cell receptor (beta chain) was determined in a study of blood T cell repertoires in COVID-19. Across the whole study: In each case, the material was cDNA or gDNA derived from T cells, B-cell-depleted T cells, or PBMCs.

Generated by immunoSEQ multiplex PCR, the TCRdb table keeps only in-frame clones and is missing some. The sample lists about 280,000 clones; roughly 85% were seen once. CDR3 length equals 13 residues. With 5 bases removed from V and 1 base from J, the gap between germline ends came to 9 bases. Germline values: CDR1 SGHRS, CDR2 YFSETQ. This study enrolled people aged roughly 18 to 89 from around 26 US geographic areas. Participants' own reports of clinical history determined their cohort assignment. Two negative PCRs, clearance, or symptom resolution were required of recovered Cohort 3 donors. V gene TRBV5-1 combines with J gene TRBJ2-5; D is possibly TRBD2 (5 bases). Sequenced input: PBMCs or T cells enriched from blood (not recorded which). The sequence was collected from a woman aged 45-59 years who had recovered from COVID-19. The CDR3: CASRPGTQETQYF. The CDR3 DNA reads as TGCGCCAGCAGGCCGGGAACCCAAGAGACCCAGTACTTC.